Listed below are T cell receptor beta chains from one sample, sequenced in a study of blood T cell repertoires in COVID-19. Clones were sequenced by immunoSEQ multiplex PCR, and TCRdb holds only the in-frame ones, with some missing. The repertoire consists of a few hundred thousand clones, with around 84% occurring once and the leading ten covering 18%. The sequenced material came from PBMCs or T cells enriched from blood (not recorded which). The receptors shown here come from a man between 40 and 49 years old who had recovered from COVID-19. Each CDR3 is given with its conserved first and last residue. The D gene is left open where the match is weak. Some rows have no size entry. The others give once, few or many, or a class for an expanded clone.

D gene,CDR3 length,V gene,clone size,J gene,CDR3 protein,CDR3 DNA
TRBD2,16,TRBV6-1,NA,TRBJ2-3,CASSDISGREGDTQYF,TGTGCCAGCAGTGACATTAGCGGGAGAGAGGGAGATACGCAGTATTTT
NA,18,TRBV28,NA,TRBJ2-7,CASNIKPGQGPRSYEQYF,TGTGCCAGCAACATAAAGCCGGGACAAGGGCCCCGCTCCTACGAGCAGTACTTC
NA,17,TRBV24-1,NA,TRBJ2-3,CATSDFFGGLSTDTQYF,TGTGCCACCAGTGATTTTTTTGGCGGGTTAAGTACAGATACGCAGTATTTT
TRBD2,16,TRBV4-1,NA,TRBJ2-3,CASSQDPGLGGDTQYF,TGCGCCAGCAGCCAAGATCCCGGGCTGGGAGGGGATACGCAGTATTTT
TRBD1,15,TRBV27,NA,TRBJ1-2,CASSRRQGAGYGYTF,TGTGCCAGCAGCCGGAGACAGGGGGCGGGCTATGGCTACACCTTC
TRBD2,18,TRBV2,once,TRBJ2-1,CASRAKRLAGGFLNEQFF,TGTGCCAGCAGGGCGAAGAGACTAGCGGGAGGGTTTTTGAATGAGCAGTTCTTC
TRBD1,14,TRBV5-1,NA,TRBJ2-5,CASSPGTGGETQYF,TGCGCCAGCAGCCCCGGGACAGGGGGTGAGACCCAGTACTTC
TRBD1,17,TRBV5-4,NA,TRBJ2-2,CASSLAKRGLNTGELFF,TGTGCCAGCAGCTTGGCGAAAAGGGGGCTGAACACCGGGGAGCTGTTTTTT
TRBD2,16,TRBV7-6,NA,TRBJ2-1,CASSREGLAGVNEQFF,TGTGCCAGCAGCCGGGAAGGGCTAGCGGGAGTCAATGAGCAGTTCTTC
TRBD2,14,TRBV30,NA,TRBJ2-7,CAWSSSGRRSEQYF,TGTGCCTGGAGCTCTAGCGGGAGGAGAAGCGAGCAGTACTTC
NA,15,TRBV4-2,NA,TRBJ1-4,CASSQDGGAGEKLFF,TGTGCCAGCAGCCAAGATGGAGGGGCCGGTGAAAAACTGTTTTTT
TRBD2,19,TRBV4-3,NA,TRBJ2-1,CASSPGRTSGMSSYNEQFF,TGCGCCAGCAGCCCCGGGAGGACTAGCGGGATGAGCTCCTACAATGAGCAGTTCTTC
TRBD1,15,TRBV7-3,once,TRBJ2-5,CASSLSPGQKETQYF,TGTGCCAGCAGCTTAAGCCCGGGACAGAAAGAGACCCAGTACTTC
NA,17,TRBV4-2,NA,TRBJ1-4,CASSQELLVLTNEKLFF,TGTGCCAGCAGCCAAGAACTTTTGGTTCTAACTAATGAAAAACTGTTTTTT
TRBD1,16,TRBV5-1,NA,TRBJ1-4,CASSPGDRGRVEKLFF,TGCGCCAGCAGCCCGGGGGACAGGGGAAGAGTTGAAAAACTGTTTTTT
TRBD1,13,TRBV2,NA,TRBJ1-1,CASSGQGSTEAFF,TGTGCCAGCAGCGGACAGGGCAGCACTGAAGCTTTCTTT
NA,16,TRBV18,NA,TRBJ1-1,CASSPWATGSRTEAFF,TGTGCCAGCTCACCTTGGGCTACAGGGTCGAGGACTGAAGCTTTCTTT
TRBD1,15,TRBV2,few,TRBJ1-4,CASRTGDSTNEKLFF,TGTGCCAGTCGGACAGGGGACTCAACTAATGAAAAACTGTTTTTT
NA,15,TRBV6-6,NA,TRBJ2-7,CASSYSGYEGAEQYF,TGTGCCAGCAGTTACTCGGGTTATGAGGGCGCCGAGCAGTACTTC
TRBD1,22,TRBV13,NA,TRBJ1-1,CASSGSDPYTGTGGWMNTEAFF,TGTGCCAGCAGCGGTTCGGATCCCTACACCGGGACAGGGGGTTGGATGAACACTGAAGCTTTCTTT
TRBD2,16,TRBV11-3,NA,TRBJ2-1,CASSLDGGSSYNEQFF,TGTGCCAGCAGCTTAGATGGCGGGAGCTCCTACAATGAGCAGTTCTTC
TRBD2,17,TRBV3-1/TRBV3-2,NA,TRBJ2-1,CASSQDLAGGKGNEQFF,TGTGCCAGCAGCCAAGATTTAGCGGGAGGAAAAGGCAATGAGCAGTTCTTC
NA,17,TRBV5-1,NA,TRBJ1-4,CASSSSSGGMANEKLFF,TGCGCCAGCAGCTCCTCCTCTGGGGGGATGGCTAATGAAAAACTGTTTTTT
TRBD1,15,TRBV10-3,NA,TRBJ1-1,CAISANPTGGTEAFF,TGTGCCATCAGTGCGAATCCCACAGGGGGCACTGAAGCTTTCTTT
NA,14,TRBV3-1/TRBV3-2,NA,TRBJ1-2,CASSQGRAGYGYTF,TGTGCCAGCAGCCAAGGTCGAGCGGGGTATGGCTACACCTTC
TRBD2,15,TRBV11-2,NA,TRBJ2-7,CASSRRVAGGYEQYF,TGTGCCAGCAGCCGTCGGGTAGCGGGAGGCTACGAGCAGTACTTC
TRBD1,16,TRBV7-3,NA,TRBJ1-1,CASRSGTGDRNTEAFF,TGTGCCAGCAGGTCCGGGACAGGGGACAGGAACACTGAAGCTTTCTTT
TRBD1,16,TRBV6-2/TRBV6-3,NA,TRBJ2-5,CASSYSDRGPQETQYF,TGTGCCAGCAGTTATAGTGACAGGGGACCACAAGAGACCCAGTACTTC
TRBD1,15,TRBV6-5,NA,TRBJ1-6,CASSSYRGPNSPLHF,TGTGCCAGCAGTTCCTACAGGGGACCTAATTCACCCCTCCACTTT
TRBD2,15,TRBV6-5,NA,TRBJ2-3,CASRTSGRSTDTQYF,TGTGCCAGCAGAACCAGCGGGAGAAGCACAGATACGCAGTATTTT
NA,14,TRBV9,once,TRBJ2-1,CASPTSTEYNEQFF,TGTGCCAGCCCCACAAGTACAGAGTACAATGAGCAGTTCTTC
NA,13,TRBV10-3,NA,TRBJ2-2,CAISGGNTGELFF,TGTGCCATCAGTGGCGGGAACACCGGGGAGCTGTTTTTT
NA,14,TRBV7-3,NA,TRBJ2-2,CASSPSGNTGELFF,TGTGCCAGCAGCCCCAGCGGGAACACCGGGGAGCTGTTTTTT
NA,13,TRBV10-3,NA,TRBJ1-2,CAISESTGNGYTF,TGTGCCATCAGTGAGTCTACAGGGAATGGCTACACCTTC
NA,15,TRBV24-1,NA,TRBJ2-2,CATSATGRYTGELFF,TGTGCCACCAGTGCGACAGGTCGGTACACCGGGGAGCTGTTTTTT
TRBD2,20,TRBV9,NA,TRBJ2-1,CASSVEPTGRLAGSYNEQFF,TGTGCCAGCAGCGTAGAACCCACTGGGCGTCTAGCGGGGTCCTACAATGAGCAGTTCTTC
TRBD2,14,TRBV7-9,NA,TRBJ2-5,CASSYSGIRETQYF,TGTGCCAGCAGCTATAGCGGGATAAGGGAGACCCAGTACTTC
TRBD2,16,TRBV15,NA,TRBJ2-7,CATSRDRLAASYEQYF,TGTGCCACCAGCAGAGATCGTCTAGCGGCTTCCTACGAGCAGTACTTC
TRBD2,15,TRBV15,NA,TRBJ2-5,CATSRESGTQETQYF,TGTGCCACCAGCAGAGAAAGCGGGACCCAAGAGACCCAGTACTTC
NA,16,TRBV4-1,NA,TRBJ1-4,CASRTGSLKDHEKLFF,TGCGCCAGCAGAACCGGGTCCTTAAAAGACCATGAAAAACTGTTTTTT
TRBD2,14,TRBV24-1,NA,TRBJ2-1,CATSDFTSGSEQFF,TGTGCCACCAGTGATTTTACTAGCGGGAGTGAGCAGTTCTTC
TRBD2,16,TRBV5-8,NA,TRBJ2-1,CASSSKTRLAGNEQFF,TGTGCCAGCAGCTCGAAGACGCGACTAGCAGGGAATGAGCAGTTCTTC
NA,14,TRBV25-1,NA,TRBJ1-5,CASRETGYNQPQHF,TGTGCCAGCAGGGAAACAGGGTACAATCAGCCCCAGCATTTT
TRBD1,16,TRBV2,NA,TRBJ1-3,CASSGADRDSGNTIYF,TGTGCCAGCAGCGGGGCGGACAGGGACTCTGGAAACACCATATATTTT
TRBD2,16,TRBV18,few,TRBJ2-1,CASSPGLAGVHGGQFF,TGTGCCAGCTCTCCGGGACTAGCGGGAGTGCATGGGGGGCAGTTCTTC
TRBD1,14,TRBV6-5,NA,TRBJ1-2,CASSRQTGSHGYTF,TGTGCCAGCAGTCGACAGACAGGGTCTCATGGCTACACCTTC
TRBD1,16,TRBV7-9,once,TRBJ1-2,CASSLTGTGVGYGYTF,TGTGCCAGCAGCTTAACTGGGACAGGGGTCGGCTATGGCTACACCTTC
TRBD1,16,TRBV7-2,NA,TRBJ2-3,CASSFNRGRTADTQYF,TGTGCCAGCAGCTTTAACAGGGGGCGGACGGCAGATACGCAGTATTTT
TRBD1,16,TRBV4-1,NA,TRBJ1-2,CASSQGQGAFQYGYTF,TGCGCCAGCAGCCAAGGCCAGGGGGCATTCCAGTATGGCTACACCTTC
TRBD1,16,TRBV5-6,few,TRBJ2-1,CASSADTGGFYNEQFF,TGTGCCAGCAGCGCAGATACAGGGGGCTTCTACAATGAGCAGTTCTTC
NA,19,TRBV11-2,NA,TRBJ1-1,CASSWERQSQTPMNTEAFF,TGTGCCAGCAGCTGGGAACGACAGAGCCAAACCCCCATGAACACTGAAGCTTTCTTT
TRBD2,15,TRBV15,NA,TRBJ2-1,CATSSRTSGYNEQFF,TGTGCCACCAGCAGCCGGACTAGCGGCTACAATGAGCAGTTCTTC
TRBD1,13,TRBV12-5,NA,TRBJ2-5,CASALTGDKTQYF,TGTGCTAGTGCCCTGACAGGGGATAAGACCCAGTACTTC
NA,15,TRBV19,NA,TRBJ2-2,CASSRGGGRTGELFF,TGTGCCAGTAGTCGAGGCGGGGGCAGGACCGGGGAGCTGTTTTTT
NA,15,TRBV9,NA,TRBJ2-3,CASSVQLSGTDTQYF,TGTGCCAGCAGCGTACAGCTCAGCGGCACAGATACGCAGTATTTT
NA,12,TRBV12-3/TRBV12-4,NA,TRBJ2-1,CASSPGIDEQFF,TGTGCCAGCAGTCCCGGGATCGATGAGCAGTTCTTC
NA,15,TRBV6-1,NA,TRBJ2-3,CASSRTALNTDTQYF,TGTGCCAGCAGCCGGACAGCACTTAACACAGATACGCAGTATTTT